This T cell receptor (beta chain) was sequenced in a study of cytomegalovirus exposure and HLA in healthy donors. CDR3 length: 15 residues. Germline-derived CDR1 and CDR2 are MGHRA and YSYEKL. The V and J ends lost 4 bases and 0 bases respectively, with 13 bases between them. Of note for this clone: The target antigen is unknown.

Broader study findings: The study flagged approximately 180 TCR beta chains as cytomegalovirus-associated. Researchers had no immune exposure information except CMV serostatus available.

In the PCR, 60 Vbeta and 13 Jbeta primers were used. Profiled with immunoSEQ multiplex PCR; TCRdb holds only in-frame clones, not every one. This table has 100,000 to 150,000 clones, about 74% appearing once. The sequenced material came from PBMCs. The sequence was obtained from a woman between 45 and 60 years old in good health and CMV-seropositive. The genes are TRBV4-1 and TRBJ2-7; perhaps TRBD2 as D (6 bases). The CDR3 sequence is CASSLGLLGSYEQYF. CDR3 DNA: TGCGCCAGCAGCCTGGGACTCCTCGGCTCCTACGAGCAGTACTTC.